Detailed here is one TCR beta chain. Germline values: CDR1 MNHEY, CDR2 SMNVEV (reference sequence). The CDR3 is 13 amino acids. V was trimmed by 3 bases and J by 1 base, leaving 6 bases between them. Primers for the PCR totalled 60 Vbeta and 13 Jbeta. Using immunoSEQ multiplex PCR, the repertoire was profiled, and TCRdb retains in-frame clones only, with some absent. The sample consists of roughly 86,000 clones, just over 70% of them appearing once. This record belongs to a study of cytomegalovirus exposure and HLA in healthy donors. The genes are TRBV27 and TRBJ1-1; D uncertain. This TCR derives from a man aged 55 to 70 in good health and CMV-seronegative. Material for sequencing was PBMCs. The CDR3 loop is CASSFSGNTEAFF. CDR3 DNA: TGTGCCAGCAGTTTTTCGGGGAACACTGAAGCTTTCTTT.